The present entry profiles one T cell receptor beta chain with its context. The sample originates from a study of blood T cell repertoires in COVID-19. Study context: Spain, Italy and the United States supplied samples that represented acute and convalescent COVID-19. Sample material is recorded as cDNA or gDNA derived from T cells, B-cell-depleted T cells, or PBMCs.

Per the original methods: Reference gene primers were amplified, and this amplification served to estimate nucleated cell counts. The assay was immunoSEQ multiplex PCR, and TCRdb's table has in-frame clones only and misses some. The V and J calls and clone size are taken from that table; D and trimming were inferred from the DNA. Found here are 230,000 or so clones, 70% to 85% of them singletons; the top ten hold over 2%. CDR1 and CDR2 (germline): MNHEY, SVGAGI. This CDR3 is built from 14 residues. Trimming pared 7 bases from V and 3 bases from J, leaving 13 bases between. The origin of this receptor is a middle-aged man who had recovered from COVID-19. The rearrangement uses TRBV6-5 and TRBJ1-5, with a possible D match to TRBD1 (5 bases). The sample consisted of peripheral blood. The CDR3 protein is CASMWAGDNQPQHF. CDR3 DNA sequence: TGTGCCAGCATGTGGGCGGGGGACAATCAGCCCCAGCATTTT.